This T cell receptor (beta chain) was found in a study of OX40 agonist ivuxolimab in advanced cancers. Overall study context: The patients received ivuxolimab by intravenous route every 2 weeks at 0.01 to 10 mg/kg. Dose-escalation patients' cancers were hepatocellular carcinoma, melanoma, renal cell or head and neck cancer. Findings and caveats of the study: Both blood CD4+ and CD8+ T cells showed clonal growth by week 6 at 0.1 to 3.0 mg/kg.

A note on this clone: Its target is unknown.

TCRdb keeps only in-frame clones here, not all; method: immunoSEQ multiplex PCR. The sample lists just under 20,000 clones, around 80% occurring once. V was pared by 11 bases and J by 3 bases, with 13 bases of the junction left unmatched. The CDR3 sequence is 15 residues long. Germline values: CDR1 MDHEN, CDR2 SYDVKM. The receptor was derived from an adult with an advanced solid tumor such as melanoma, head and neck, liver or kidney cancer. Sequencing was performed on CD4+ or CD8+ T cells sorted from blood, taken in a trial of the OX40 agonist ivuxolimab. The rearrangement uses TRBV28 and TRBJ1-1, with 9 bases matching TRBD1. CDR3 DNA sequence: TGTGCCGGGGGTTCGACGGGACAGGGAGACACTGAAGCTTTCTTT. It specifies CAGGSTGQGDTEAFF.